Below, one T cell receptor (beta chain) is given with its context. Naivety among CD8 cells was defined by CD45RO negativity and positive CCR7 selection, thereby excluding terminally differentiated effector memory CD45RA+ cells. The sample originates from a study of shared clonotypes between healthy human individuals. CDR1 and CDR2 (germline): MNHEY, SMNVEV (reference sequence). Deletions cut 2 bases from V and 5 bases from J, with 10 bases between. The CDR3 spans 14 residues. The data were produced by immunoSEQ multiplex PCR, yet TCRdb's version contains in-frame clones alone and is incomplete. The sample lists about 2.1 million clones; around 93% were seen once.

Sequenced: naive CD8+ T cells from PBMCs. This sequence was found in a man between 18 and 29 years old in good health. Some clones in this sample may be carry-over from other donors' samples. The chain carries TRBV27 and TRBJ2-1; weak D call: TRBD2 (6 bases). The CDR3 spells CASSLPGVHNEQFF. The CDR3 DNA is TGTGCCAGCAGTTTACCGGGGGTCCACAATGAGCAGTTCTTC.